The 7 T cell receptor beta chains in this list originate from one sample, sequenced in a study of cytomegalovirus exposure and HLA in healthy donors. Use of 60 Vbeta and 13 Jbeta primers characterized the PCR. Produced via immunoSEQ multiplex PCR; TCRdb's table is partial and in-frame only. This sample has roughly 190,000 clones, with about 85% found just once. Sequencing was done on a sample of PBMCs. These TCRs come from a woman between 50 and 59 years old in good health and CMV-seropositive.

This chain joins TRBV7-3 and TRBJ1-1, with TRBD1 matching over 8 bases. The length of the CDR3 is 14 residues. Germline-derived CDR1 and CDR2 are SGHTA and FQGTGA. The ends lost 5 bases at V and 5 bases at J; junction bases unmatched: 7. The CDR3 DNA reads TGTGCCAGCAGCCCCGGGACAGGTGGAACTGAAGCTTTCTTT. Translating it yields CASSPGTGGTEAFF.

V usage is TRBV9 and J usage is TRBJ2-3; the D gene is possibly TRBD2 (6 bases). There are 15 residues in the CDR3. The V gene lost 0 bases and the J gene lost 0 bases, with 8 bases spanning the gap. CDR1 and CDR2 from the germline V gene are SGDLS and YYNGEE. Here the CDR3 DNA reads TGTGCCAGCAGCGTAGGTGGGGGGAGCACAGATACGCAGTATTTT. It specifies CASSVGGGSTDTQYF. The full variable domain, its missing parts supplied by reference TRBV9 and TRBJ2-3, is DSGVTQTPKHLITATGQRVTLRCSPRSGDLSVYWYQQSLDQGLQFLIQYYNGEERAKGNILERFSAQQFPDLHSELNLSSLELGDSALYFCASSVGGGSTDTQYFGPGTRLTVL.

The V and J genes are TRBV7-8 and TRBJ1-1; a weak D match, TRBD1 (6 bases). The CDR3 is made up of 17 amino acids. With 6 bases removed from V and 0 bases from J, the gap between germline ends came to 20 bases. CDR1 is SGHVS, CDR2 FQNEAQ, per germline. CDR3 nucleotides: TGTGCCAGCAGTTACCAACAGGGAGAATGGATGAACACTGAAGCTTTCTTT. Encoded protein: CASSYQQGEWMNTEAFF.

This clone was observed a few times. The genes are TRBV18 and TRBJ1-1; D might be TRBD1 (5 bases). The V gene's germline CDR1 is KGHSH and CDR2 LQKENI. V dropped 4 bases and J dropped 3 bases, with 9 bases sitting between them. CDR3 length: 13 amino acids. The CDR3 DNA is TGTGCCAGCTCACGGACATCGGACACTGAAGCTTTCTTT. Protein sequence: CASSRTSDTEAFF. The complete variable domain, with remaining parts taken from reference TRBV18 and TRBJ1-1, reads NAGVMQNPRHLVRRRGQEARLRCSPMKGHSHVYWYRQLPEEGLKFMVYLQKENIIDESGMPKERFSAEFPKEGPSILRIQQVVRGDSAAYFCASSRTSDTEAFFGQGTRLTVV.

The CDR3 nucleotides are TGTGCCAGCAGTCCCGGACAGCGTGGTCATGCTTTCTTT. It codes for CASSPGQRGHAFF. This chain joins TRBV28 and TRBJ1-1; a possible D gene is TRBD1 (6 bases). V shed 5 bases and J shed 11 bases, with 18 bases lying between them. This CDR3 has 13 amino acids. Germline V gene sequence: CDR1 MDHEN, CDR2 SYDVKM.

The chain employs TRBV29-1 and TRBJ1-2; a weak D match, TRBD1 (5 bases). The CDR3 is 12 residues long. Germline CDR1 reads SQVTM; CDR2 reads ANQGSEA. The V end lost 7 bases, the J end lost 2 bases, and 11 bases lay between the germline ends. The CDR3 DNA reads as TGCAGCGCAGGGAAGGGCAACTATGGCTACACCTTC. Its translation: CSAGKGNYGYTF. Together with reference TRBV29-1 and TRBJ1-2, the CDR3 gives the full variable domain: SAVISQKPSRDICQRGTSLTIQCQVDSQVTMMFWYRQQPGQSLTLIATANQGSEATYESGFVIDKFPISRPNLTFSTLTVSNMSPEDSSIYLCSAGKGNYGYTFGSGTRLTVV.

V is TRBV18 and J is TRBJ1-5; D perhaps matches TRBD1 (5 bases). The CDR3 spans 15 residues. Trimming removed 5 bases at V and 4 bases at J, with 15 bases between. Per the germline V gene, CDR1 is KGHSH and CDR2 is LQKENI. Written as DNA, the CDR3 is TGTGCCAGCTCATCCGAAGTGACAGATAATCAGCCCCAGCATTTT. Translation gives CASSSEVTDNQPQHF.